The 9 T cell receptor beta chains in this list originate from one sample, sequenced in a study of a mutant IDH1 vaccine in newly diagnosed glioma. TCRdb's table, derived via immunoSEQ multiplex PCR, lists solely in-frame clones and lacks some. Of about 85,000 clones in the sample, approximately 89% were seen once. Antigens for these TCRs are unknown. Regarding time point: week 47, end of study. In every dose of vaccine, 300 ug of mutant IDH1 20-mer peptide was given alongside topical imiquimod. Sequenced here: PBMCs, sampled from a glioma patient whose treatment included an IDH1 peptide vaccine. The origin of the receptors is a woman between 45 and 65 years old with glioma.

This clone was seen once. The chain carries TRBV5-1 and TRBJ1-4; D is possibly TRBD1 (6 bases). Germline V CDR1 and CDR2: SGHRS, YFSETQ. The germline V and J ends were trimmed by 4 bases and 0 bases, with 13 bases remaining between them. The CDR3 runs 16 residues. CDR3 sequence reads: CASSLLQGSTNEKLFF. In DNA form, the CDR3 reads TGCGCCAGCAGCCTTCTACAGGGTTCAACTAATGAAAAACTGTTTTTT.

The chain uses TRBV4-1 and TRBJ2-1; possible D gene TRBD2, 6 bases. Trimming removed 0 bases from V and 2 bases from J, with 14 bases in between. This CDR3 region has 17 residues. The V gene's germline CDR1 is MGHRA and CDR2 YSYEKL. DNA of the CDR3: TGCGCCAGCAGCCAAGATCTTGCAGCGGGCCCCTACAATGAGCAGTTCTTC. Translation gives CASSQDLAAGPYNEQFF.

The chain recombines TRBV12-2 with TRBJ2-1; the D call in the table, TRBD1, was not verified against the DNA. TRBV12-2 is a known pseudogene. This CDR3 has 15 residues. The CDR3 DNA is TGTGCAAGTCGCCCAGCAGGTGGAACCTACAATGAGCAGTTCTTC. It specifies CASRPAGGTYNEQFF.

The rearrangement uses TRBV27 and TRBJ1-2, with D uncertain. Trimming removed 2 bases from V and 4 bases from J, with 8 bases in between. The germline CDR1 and CDR2 sequences are MNHEY and SMNVEV (reference sequence). The CDR3 sequence is 13 residues long. CDR3 bases: TGTGCCAGCAGTTTAAGGCGGGCCTATGGCTACACCTTC. This encodes CASSLRRAYGYTF.

In regard to this clone: The junction departs from the called germline gene at one end, perhaps through a read error. Other DNA sequences in the same sample also yield this CDR3. This chain links TRBV9 with TRBJ2-5, with D tentatively TRBD1 or TRBD2 (6 bases each). This CDR3 is 16 amino acids long. Germline CDR1 reads SGDLS; CDR2 reads YYNGEE. The CDR3 nucleotides are TGTGCCAGCAGCGTAGAGGGGGGATGGCAGCAAGAAACCCAGTACTTC. Its translation: CASSVEGGWQQETQYF.

The J gene is TRBJ2-1, the V gene TRBV7-2; D may be TRBD2 (6 bases). V shed 5 bases and J shed 4 bases, with 15 bases lying between them. The germline gives CDR1 SGHTA, CDR2 FQGNSA. The CDR3 length is 15 residues. Here the CDR3 reads CASSPGLIGYNEQFF. CDR3 sequence (DNA): TGTGCCAGCAGCCCGGGACTCATAGGGTACAATGAGCAGTTCTTC.

This clone is a singleton in its sample. The J gene is TRBJ1-5, the V gene TRBV28; TRBD1 matches at 11 bases. The germline V gene has CDR1 MDHEN and CDR2 SYDVKM. CDR3 length: 16 amino acids. Trimming at V came to 3 bases and at J to 5 bases, leaving 6 bases not matched to a gene. The CDR3 nucleotides read TGTGCCAGCAGTTTTAGCGGACAGGGGGCCTATCAGCCCCAGCATTTT. Translating gives CASSFSGQGAYQPQHF.

The J gene is TRBJ2-3, the V gene TRBV18; 10 bases are a match to TRBD2. With V trimmed by 3 bases and J by 0 bases, 9 bases remained unmatched. The CDR3 spans 18 residues. Germline assignment: CDR1 KGHSH and CDR2 LQKENI. The DNA of the CDR3 is TGTGCCAGCTCACCGCGACTAGCGGGCAACCCTAGCACAGATACGCAGTATTTT. This gives the protein CASSPRLAGNPSTDTQYF. The full variable domain, in which reference TRBV18 and TRBJ2-3 provide the parts outside the CDR3, is NAGVMQNPRHLVRRRGQEARLRCSPMKGHSHVYWYRQLPEEGLKFMVYLQKENIIDESGMPKERFSAEFPKEGPSILRIQQVVRGDSAAYFCASSPRLAGNPSTDTQYFGPGTRLTVL.

The chain is built from TRBV28 and TRBJ1-1, with unresolved D. Germline V gene sequence: CDR1 MDHEN, CDR2 SYDVKM. The CDR3 covers 10 residues. With 6 bases removed from V and 1 base from J, the gap between germline ends came to 0 bases. CDR3 sequence reads: CASRNTEAFF. CDR3 nucleotides: TGTGCCAGCAGGAACACTGAAGCTTTCTTT. Combining the CDR3 with reference TRBV28 and TRBJ1-1 gives the whole variable domain DVKVTQSSRYLVKRTGEKVFLECVQDMDHENMFWYRQDPGLGLRLIYFSYDVKMKEKGDIPEGYSVSREKKERFSLILESASTNQTSMYLCASRNTEAFFGQGTRLTVV.